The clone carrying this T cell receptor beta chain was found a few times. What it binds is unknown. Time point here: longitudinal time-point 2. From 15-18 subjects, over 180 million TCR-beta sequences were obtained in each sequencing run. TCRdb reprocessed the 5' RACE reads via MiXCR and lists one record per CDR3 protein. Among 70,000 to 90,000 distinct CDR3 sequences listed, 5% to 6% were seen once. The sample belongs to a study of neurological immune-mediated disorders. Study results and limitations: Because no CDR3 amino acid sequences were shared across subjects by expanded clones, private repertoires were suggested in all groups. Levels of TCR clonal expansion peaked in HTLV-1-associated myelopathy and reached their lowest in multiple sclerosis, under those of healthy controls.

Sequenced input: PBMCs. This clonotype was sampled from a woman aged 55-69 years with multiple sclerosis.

For the CDR3, the DNA is TGTGCCAGCAGTTTAATGGGGCGGAATTCACCCCTCCACTTT. It codes for CASSLMGRNSPLHF. The J gene is TRBJ1-6, the V gene TRBV12-3 or TRBV12-4; TRBD1 might be the D (5 bases). This CDR3 has 14 residues. Between the trimmed V and J ends, which lost 2 bases and 7 bases, there was a span of 9 bases.